This is a list of T cell receptor beta chains from one sample in a study of OX40 agonist ivuxolimab in advanced cancers. Profiled with immunoSEQ multiplex PCR; TCRdb holds only in-frame clones, not every one. The sample includes approximately 60,000 clones, over 60% seen only once; the top ten take 6.3%. The sample here was CD4+ or CD8+ T cells sorted from blood, taken in a trial of the OX40 agonist ivuxolimab. These receptors were taken from an adult with an advanced solid tumor such as melanoma, head and neck, liver or kidney cancer. The CDR3 runs from the conserved cysteine through the conserved F or W. The order of the fields is D gene, V gene, J gene, clone size, CDR3 protein, CDR3 DNA. The D gene is left open where the match is weak. Expanded clones get a size class; other rows say once, few or many, or leave the size out.

d_call: NA; v_call: TRBV5-1; j_call: TRBJ1-4; clone_size: NA; cdr3_aa: CASSLSGAATNEKLFF; cdr3_nt: TGCGCCAGCAGCTTGTCAGGGGCAGCAACTAATGAAAAACTGTTTTTT
d_call: NA; v_call: TRBV7-2; j_call: TRBJ1-2; clone_size: few; cdr3_aa: CASSLSPGIYGYTF; cdr3_nt: TGTGCCAGCAGCTTATCCCCAGGGATCTATGGCTACACCTTC
d_call: NA; v_call: TRBV7-9; j_call: TRBJ1-5; clone_size: few; cdr3_aa: CASSLQGSNQPQHF; cdr3_nt: TGTGCCAGCAGCCTACAGGGTTCAAATCAGCCCCAGCATTTT
d_call: TRBD1; v_call: TRBV18; j_call: TRBJ2-7; clone_size: NA; cdr3_aa: CASSLRDRWHEQYF; cdr3_nt: TGTGCCAGCTCACTCCGGGACAGGTGGCACGAGCAGTACTTC
d_call: NA; v_call: TRBV28; j_call: TRBJ1-4; clone_size: NA; cdr3_aa: CASSLRPEKLFF; cdr3_nt: TGTGCCAGCAGTTTACGTCCCGAAAAACTGTTTTTT
d_call: NA; v_call: TRBV29-1; j_call: TRBJ1-3; clone_size: few; cdr3_aa: CSVDGPGNTIYF; cdr3_nt: TGCAGCGTAGACGGGCCTGGAAACACCATATATTTT
d_call: NA; v_call: TRBV4-1; j_call: TRBJ1-2; clone_size: once; cdr3_aa: CASSQNKFGYTF; cdr3_nt: TGCGCCAGCAGCCAAAATAAGTTTGGCTACACCTTC
d_call: NA; v_call: TRBV6-1; j_call: TRBJ1-1; clone_size: few; cdr3_aa: CASSDRNFQNTEAFF; cdr3_nt: TGTGCCAGCAGTGACCGGAACTTCCAGAACACTGAAGCTTTCTTT
d_call: NA; v_call: TRBV6-6; j_call: TRBJ2-7; clone_size: NA; cdr3_aa: CASSSVAGSSYEQYF; cdr3_nt: TGTGCCAGCAGTTCCGTGGCAGGAAGCTCCTACGAGCAGTACTTC
d_call: NA; v_call: TRBV27; j_call: TRBJ1-1; clone_size: NA; cdr3_aa: CASSRRPGSRGAQNTEAFF; cdr3_nt: TGTGCCAGCAGCCGACGCCCAGGTTCCCGAGGGGCCCAGAACACTGAAGCTTTCTTT
d_call: NA; v_call: TRBV6-5; j_call: TRBJ2-7; clone_size: NA; cdr3_aa: CASSGLPPWREQYF; cdr3_nt: TGTGCCAGCAGTGGACTACCCCCGTGGCGGGAGCAGTACTTC
d_call: TRBD1; v_call: TRBV28; j_call: TRBJ2-3; clone_size: once; cdr3_aa: CASPPGTGGTDTQYF; cdr3_nt: TGTGCCAGTCCCCCCGGGACAGGTGGCACAGATACGCAGTATTTT
d_call: TRBD1; v_call: TRBV5-1; j_call: TRBJ2-3; clone_size: NA; cdr3_aa: CASTKTGGTDTQYF; cdr3_nt: TGCGCCAGCACCAAGACAGGGGGCACAGATACGCAGTATTTT
d_call: NA; v_call: TRBV9; j_call: TRBJ2-3; clone_size: NA; cdr3_aa: CASSVEAGRSTDTQYF; cdr3_nt: TGTGCCAGCAGCGTAGAGGCGGGGCGGAGCACAGATACGCAGTATTTT
d_call: NA; v_call: TRBV7-8; j_call: TRBJ2-6; clone_size: few; cdr3_aa: CASSLPRKSSGANVLTF; cdr3_nt: TGTGCCAGCAGCTTGCCCAGAAAAAGCTCTGGGGCCAACGTCCTGACTTTC
d_call: NA; v_call: TRBV4-3; j_call: TRBJ1-1; clone_size: NA; cdr3_aa: CASSQDRPGWTNTEAFF; cdr3_nt: TGCGCCAGCAGCCAAGACCGCCCGGGATGGACGAACACTGAAGCTTTCTTT
d_call: NA; v_call: TRBV5-4; j_call: TRBJ2-3; clone_size: NA; cdr3_aa: CASSLAHGSDTQYF; cdr3_nt: TGTGCCAGCAGCTTGGCCCATGGATCAGATACGCAGTATTTT
d_call: TRBD1; v_call: TRBV11-3; j_call: TRBJ2-1; clone_size: NA; cdr3_aa: CASSRTGGYNEQFF; cdr3_nt: TGTGCCAGCAGCCGGACAGGGGGCTACAATGAGCAGTTCTTC
d_call: NA; v_call: TRBV7-2; j_call: TRBJ2-5; clone_size: NA; cdr3_aa: CASSYEGNKETQYF; cdr3_nt: TGTGCCAGCAGCTACGAAGGCAACAAAGAGACCCAGTACTTC
d_call: TRBD1; v_call: TRBV27; j_call: TRBJ2-3; clone_size: NA; cdr3_aa: CASSSRDSSTDTQYF; cdr3_nt: TGTGCCAGCAGTTCCCGGGACAGTAGCACAGATACGCAGTATTTT
d_call: NA; v_call: TRBV28; j_call: TRBJ2-7; clone_size: NA; cdr3_aa: CASSSGPVYEQYF; cdr3_nt: TGTGCCAGCAGTTCTGGACCAGTTTACGAGCAGTACTTC
d_call: NA; v_call: TRBV6-1; j_call: TRBJ1-5; clone_size: NA; cdr3_aa: CASSEGGRNQPQHF; cdr3_nt: TGTGCCAGCAGTGAAGGGGGCCGCAATCAGCCCCAGCATTTT
d_call: TRBD1; v_call: TRBV19; j_call: TRBJ1-5; clone_size: NA; cdr3_aa: CASSPRTGGVGEWPQHF; cdr3_nt: TGTGCCAGTAGTCCCCGGACAGGGGGGGTTGGAGAATGGCCCCAGCATTTT
d_call: NA; v_call: TRBV5-1; j_call: TRBJ1-4; clone_size: NA; cdr3_aa: CASSSDTSQEKLFF; cdr3_nt: TGCGCCAGCAGCTCGGACACCAGCCAGGAAAAACTGTTTTTT
d_call: NA; v_call: TRBV7-2; j_call: TRBJ1-5; clone_size: NA; cdr3_aa: CASSSSPGAQHF; cdr3_nt: TGTGCCAGCAGCTCCAGTCCAGGAGCCCAGCATTTT
d_call: NA; v_call: TRBV28; j_call: TRBJ1-6; clone_size: NA; cdr3_aa: CASSSHHGGGSPLHF; cdr3_nt: TGTGCCAGCAGTTCACATCACGGGGGGGGTTCACCCCTCCACTTT
d_call: TRBD2; v_call: TRBV18; j_call: TRBJ2-3; clone_size: NA; cdr3_aa: CASSLAGNSDTQYF; cdr3_nt: TGTGCCAGCTCATTAGCGGGTAACTCGGATACGCAGTATTTT
d_call: TRBD2; v_call: TRBV19; j_call: TRBJ2-4; clone_size: NA; cdr3_aa: CASTRSGIGTKNIQYF; cdr3_nt: TGTGCCAGTACTCGTAGCGGGATCGGGACCAAAAACATTCAGTACTTC
d_call: NA; v_call: TRBV29-1; j_call: TRBJ2-7; clone_size: NA; cdr3_aa: CSVVQSSYEQYF; cdr3_nt: TGCAGCGTTGTACAGAGTTCCTACGAGCAGTACTTC
d_call: TRBD2; v_call: TRBV11-2; j_call: TRBJ2-7; clone_size: NA; cdr3_aa: CASSERGLALYEQYF; cdr3_nt: TGTGCCAGCAGTGAGAGGGGACTAGCGCTCTACGAGCAGTACTTC
d_call: NA; v_call: TRBV30; j_call: TRBJ2-7; clone_size: NA; cdr3_aa: CAWRQGVEYF; cdr3_nt: TGTGCCTGGAGGCAGGGTGTGGAGTACTTC
d_call: NA; v_call: TRBV5-6; j_call: TRBJ1-2; clone_size: NA; cdr3_aa: CASSLRSNYGYTF; cdr3_nt: TGTGCCAGCAGCTTGCGATCGAACTATGGCTACACCTTC
d_call: TRBD2; v_call: TRBV6-5; j_call: TRBJ2-5; clone_size: NA; cdr3_aa: CASSPLTSGQETQYF; cdr3_nt: TGTGCCAGCAGCCCTCTGACTAGCGGCCAAGAGACCCAGTACTTC